These 26 T cell receptor beta chains came from one sample sequenced in a study of blood T cell repertoires in COVID-19. Measured with immunoSEQ multiplex PCR; TCRdb has only the in-frame clones, and not every one. The table shows some 200,000 clones, with around four fifths occurring only once. The sample was peripheral blood. The receptors were gathered from a human donor with acute or convalescent COVID-19. The donor label of this sample is uncertain.

The chain recombines TRBV7-9 with TRBJ2-5, with TRBD1 matching 12 bases. V trimming: 5 bases; J trimming: 4 bases; junction bases outside the gene matches: 5. The CDR3 contains 15 residues. CDR1 SEHNR and CDR2 FQNEAQ come from the germline V gene (reference sequence). In nucleotides, the CDR3 is TGTGCCAGCAGCGGGGACAGGGGGCCGGCAGAGACCCAGTACTTC. Amino acids: CASSGDRGPAETQYF.

V gene TRBV29-1 combines with J gene TRBJ2-1; 7 positions agree with TRBD2. Losses at the gene ends were 8 bases for V and 9 bases for J; bases not matched to a gene: 13. This CDR3 is 13 amino acids long. CDR1 is SQVTM and CDR2 is ANQGSEA in the germline V gene. The CDR3 coding sequence is TGCAGCCCCCGGACTAGTGTGGCTGGTGAGCAGTTCTTC. It encodes CSPRTSVAGEQFF.

The table lists this clone with a count of one. The chain couples TRBV7-9 to TRBJ1-2, with a weak D call TRBD1 (5 bases). V was clipped by 2 bases and J by 2 bases, with 12 bases between them. The CDR3 is made up of 15 amino acids. CDR1 SEHNR and CDR2 FQNEAQ come from the germline V gene (reference sequence). CDR3 sequence: CASSLPHGGNYGYTF. The DNA for the CDR3 is TGTGCCAGCAGCTTACCCCACGGGGGGAACTATGGCTACACCTTC.

The chain is built from TRBV28 and TRBJ2-3; 11 nucleotides agree with TRBD2. CDR3 length equals 17 residues. The V and J ends lost 6 bases and 0 bases, in that order; junction bases with no gene match: 8. CDR1 and CDR2 (germline): MDHEN, SYDVKM. For the CDR3, the DNA is TGTGCCAGCAGCAAGACTAGCGGGGCTGCTAGCACAGATACGCAGTATTTT. It codes for CASSKTSGAASTDTQYF.

This clone was observed a single time. The chain is built from TRBV7-9 and TRBJ2-5; 10 bases line up with TRBD2. Germline-derived CDR1 and CDR2 are SEHNR and FQNEAQ (reference sequence). This CDR3 is 16 amino acids long. Losses at the gene ends were 5 bases for V and 4 bases for J; bases not matched to a gene: 10. The CDR3 sequence is CASSLTKRGGGETQYF. In nucleotides, the CDR3 is TGTGCCAGCAGCCTTACTAAGCGGGGGGGCGGAGAGACCCAGTACTTC.

The chain has TRBV19 and TRBJ2-1; 9 bases are shared with TRBD2. With 6 bases clipped from V and 3 bases from J, the junction kept 6 bases outside the gene matches. The CDR3 has 15 residues. Germline loops: CDR1 LNHDA, CDR2 SQIVND (reference sequence). DNA of the CDR3: TGTGCCAGTAGCATTAATAGCGGGAGCTACAATGAGCAGTTCTTC. As protein: CASSINSGSYNEQFF.

V and J are TRBV18 and TRBJ1-1; D uncertain. CDR3 size: 13 residues. Germline CDR1 and CDR2: KGHSH and LQKENI. Trimming stripped 0 bases from V and 6 bases from J, with 8 bases between. This chain's CDR3 is CASSPPFQSEAFF. For the CDR3, the DNA is TGTGCCAGCTCACCACCGTTTCAGTCTGAAGCTTTCTTT. Full variable domain (missing parts from reference TRBV18 and TRBJ1-1): NAGVMQNPRHLVRRRGQEARLRCSPMKGHSHVYWYRQLPEEGLKFMVYLQKENIIDESGMPKERFSAEFPKEGPSILRIQQVVRGDSAAYFCASSPPFQSEAFFGQGTRLTVV.

This chain links TRBV7-3 with TRBJ2-5; 8 nucleotides match TRBD2. CDR1 and CDR2 from the germline V gene are SGHTA and FQGTGA. V was clipped by 5 bases and J by 4 bases; unmatched bases: 12. The CDR3 contains 16 residues. This CDR3 is CASSPRAGAALETQYF. CDR3 DNA: TGTGCCAGCAGCCCGCGAGCGGGAGCTGCGTTAGAGACCCAGTACTTC.

This sequence joins TRBV10-3 and TRBJ2-7, with 7 bases aligning to TRBD2. This CDR3 has 13 residues. CDR1 ENHRY and CDR2 SYGVKD come from the germline V gene. With V trimmed by 7 bases and J by 9 bases, 12 bases remained unmatched. The CDR3 is CAIKASGPQGQYF. CDR3 nucleotides: TGTGCCATCAAGGCTAGCGGCCCCCAGGGGCAGTACTTC.

This clone was recorded only once. The chain joins TRBV7-2 to TRBJ1-2; tentatively, D is TRBD1 (5 bases). CDR3 length: 15 amino acids. The germline CDR1 and CDR2 sequences are SGHTA and FQGNSA. With 2 bases removed from V and 7 bases from J, the gap between germline ends came to 17 bases. The CDR3 protein is CASSLSGGYWSGYTF. CDR3 bases: TGTGCCAGCAGCTTAAGCGGGGGGTATTGGTCTGGCTACACCTTC. Based on the CDR3 plus reference TRBV7-2 and TRBJ1-2, the full variable domain is GAGVSQSPSNKVTEKGKDVELRCDPISGHTALYWYRQSLGQGLEFLIYFQGNSAPDKSGLPSDRFSAERTGGSVSTLTIQRTQQEDSAVYLCASSLSGGYWSGYTFGSGTRLTVV.

This clone was observed once. The V and J genes are TRBV5-4 and TRBJ1-1, with 12 bases matching TRBD1. Germline lookup yields CDR1 SGHNT and CDR2 YYREEE (reference sequence). The CDR3 spans 16 residues. With V trimmed by 9 bases and J by 4 bases, 13 bases remained unmatched. This CDR3 is CATAKGQGASSTEAFF. In DNA form, the CDR3 reads TGTGCCACCGCCAAGGGACAGGGGGCGTCGAGCACTGAAGCTTTCTTT.

The gene calls are TRBV27 and TRBJ2-5; D might be TRBD1 (5 bases). This CDR3 has 15 amino acids. V was clipped by 1 base and J by 2 bases, with 11 bases between them. Germline V CDR1 and CDR2: MNHEY, SMNVEV (reference sequence). The CDR3 spells CASSLWSQGQETQYF. CDR3 in DNA: TGTGCCAGCAGTTTATGGTCCCAGGGACAAGAGACCCAGTACTTC.

This sequence joins TRBV6-2 or TRBV6-3 and TRBJ2-4, with 7 bases lining up with TRBD2. Germline V gene lookup returns CDR1 MNHEY and CDR2 SVGEGT. This CDR3 has 16 residues. Losses at the gene ends were 6 bases for V and 6 bases for J; bases not matched to a gene: 14. In DNA, the CDR3 is TGTGCCAGCAGCCGAGGGGCTAGCGGAATTCTAAACATTCAGTACTTC. Translated, it gives CASSRGASGILNIQYF.

The rearrangement uses TRBV5-6 and TRBJ2-1; 8 nucleotides agree with TRBD1. This CDR3 spans 14 amino acids. Germline V lookup: CDR1 SGHDT, CDR2 YYEEEE. The V and J ends lost 1 base and 4 bases, in that order; junction bases with no gene match: 1. CDR3 in DNA: TGTGCCAGCAGCTTGACAGGGGGATACAATGAGCAGTTCTTC. Translating gives CASSLTGGYNEQFF.

The V gene is TRBV5-6, the J gene TRBJ1-2; 10 nucleotides line up with TRBD1. The trim removed 4 bases at V and 4 bases at J, leaving 7 bases unmatched. The CDR3 runs to 15 residues. Per germline, CDR1 SGHDT and CDR2 YYEEEE. In DNA, the CDR3 is TGTGCCAGCAGCCCGTCGGGACAGGGGAGCTATGGCTACACCTTC. The encoded protein is CASSPSGQGSYGYTF.

This clone was seen ten or more times. The genes are TRBV15 and TRBJ1-5; maybe TRBD1 (5 bases). Trimming shortened V by 5 bases and J by 5 bases, and 10 bases separated the two germline ends. In germline, CDR1 is LNHNV, CDR2 YYDKDF (reference sequence). The CDR3 sequence is 13 residues long. The DNA for the CDR3 is TGTGCCACCAGCGCAGGGTACGATCAGCCCCAGCATTTT. It codes for CATSAGYDQPQHF. The variable domain in full, completed from reference TRBV15 and TRBJ1-5, reads DAMVIQNPRYQVTQFGKPVTLSCSQTLNHNVMYWYQQKSSQAPKLLFHYYDKDFNNEADTPDNFQSRRPNTSFCFLDIRSPGLGDTAMYLCATSAGYDQPQHFGDGTRLSIL.

The chain combines TRBV9 with TRBJ1-6, with TRBD1 matching over 9 bases. The ends lost 0 bases at V and 7 bases at J; junction bases unmatched: 5. The CDR3 has 16 residues. CDR1 and CDR2 (germline): SGDLS, YYNGEE. This CDR3 is CASSVAGTGLNSPLHF. DNA of the CDR3: TGTGCCAGCAGCGTAGCTGGGACAGGGCTGAATTCACCCCTCCACTTT.

This clone occurred once. This chain joins TRBV28 and TRBJ2-4, with D possibly matching TRBD2 (6 bases). Deletions cut 5 bases from V and 4 bases from J, with 12 bases between. The germline CDR1 and CDR2 sequences are MDHEN and SYDVKM. The CDR3 extends over 14 amino acids. For the CDR3, the DNA is TGTGCCAGCAGTCCGGAGGAGGGAAAAAACATTCAGTACTTC. Translation: CASSPEEGKNIQYF.

The chain recombines TRBV5-1 with TRBJ1-5, with D perhaps TRBD1 (6 bases). With 6 bases removed from V and 0 bases from J, the gap between germline ends came to 34 bases. The CDR3 totals 22 residues. Germline loops: CDR1 SGHRS, CDR2 YFSETQ. The CDR3 sequence is CASIPQGQRGTTNLFSNQPQHF. The CDR3 DNA follows: TGCGCCAGCATCCCCCAGGGGCAGCGCGGAACAACAAACCTCTTTAGCAATCAGCCCCAGCATTTT.

This chain connects TRBV2 to TRBJ2-2; 12 bases agree with TRBD2. With V trimmed by 7 bases and J by 2 bases, 2 bases remained unmatched. Germline CDR1 SNHLY, CDR2 FYNNEI. This CDR3 is 15 amino acids long. The CDR3 DNA is TGTGCCAGCATACTAGCGGGAGGTAACACCGGGGAGCTGTTTTTT. Translated, it gives CASILAGGNTGELFF.

This clone was recorded a few times. The chain couples TRBV7-2 to TRBJ2-6; TRBD2 aligns across 9 bases. CDR1 SGHTA and CDR2 FQGNSA come from the germline V gene. V shed 4 bases, J shed 2 bases, and the junction held 12 bases outside the gene matches. This CDR3 is built from 19 residues. The chain's CDR3 is CASSSMGLAGGAGANVLTF. The DNA for the CDR3 is TGTGCCAGCAGCTCTATGGGTTTGGCGGGAGGGGCTGGGGCCAACGTCCTGACTTTC.

This sequence joins TRBV30 and TRBJ2-3; 12 bases fit TRBD2. The CDR3 contains 13 residues. Germline V gene data show CDR1 as GTSNPN and CDR2 as SVGIG (reference sequence). The junction had 0 bases not matched to a gene; V was cut back by 4 bases and J by 4 bases. The CDR3 loop is CAWTSGRADTQYF. The CDR3 DNA is TGTGCCTGGACTAGCGGGAGGGCAGATACGCAGTATTTT.

The chain is built from TRBV18 and TRBJ2-7; TRBD1 matches at 7 bases. The CDR3 covers 14 residues. The V and J ends lost 6 bases and 3 bases, in that order; junction bases with no gene match: 8. Germline CDR1 and CDR2: KGHSH and LQKENI. This CDR3 is CASSRRDSYYEQYF. In DNA form, the CDR3 reads TGTGCCAGCTCTCGCCGGGACAGTTACTACGAGCAGTACTTC.

The gene calls are TRBV24-1 and TRBJ2-7; 10 bases line up with TRBD1. Per the germline V gene, CDR1 is KGHDR and CDR2 is SFDVKD. The CDR3 has 15 residues. The junction had 6 bases not matched to a gene; V was cut back by 3 bases and J by 5 bases. CDR3 in DNA: TGTGCCACCAGTGATCCGACAGACAGGGGGCACGAGCAGTACTTC. Its protein is CATSDPTDRGHEQYF.

The J gene is TRBJ1-1, the V gene TRBV4-1; possibly TRBD1 for D (5 bases). V lost 4 bases, J lost 0 bases, and 15 bases lay in between. CDR1 is MGHRA and CDR2 is YSYEKL in the germline V gene. CDR3 length: 16 amino acids. CDR3 loop: CASSRGPRDLNTEAFF. The CDR3 DNA follows: TGCGCCAGCAGCCGGGGCCCCAGGGACTTGAACACTGAAGCTTTCTTT.

This clone appeared a few times. V is TRBV5-1 and J is TRBJ2-7; D not certain. V was cut by 4 bases and J by 0 bases, with 11 bases left in between. The germline V gene encodes CDR1 SGHRS and CDR2 YFSETQ. The CDR3 consists of 14 residues. CDR3 sequence reads: CASSLTPSSYEQYF. Here the CDR3 DNA reads TGCGCCAGCAGCCTCACACCCAGCTCCTACGAGCAGTACTTC.